These T cell receptor beta chains were read from a single sample in a study of post-analysis software for immune sequencing data. TCRdb fed the PCR reads into MiXCR, producing one record per CDR3 protein. This sample yields 180,000 or so distinct CDR3 sequences, of which 25% to 35% are seen a single time; 3% to 3.5% belongs to the top ten. Sequencing was performed on blood. These receptors were obtained from a girl aged 2-17 years with multiple sclerosis. CDR3s leave out the opening cysteine and the closing phenylalanine or tryptophan.

j_call: TRBJ2-7
v_call: TRBV20-1
cdr3_aa: SAPTSGSYEQY

j_call: TRBJ1-6
v_call: TRBV19
cdr3_aa: AASSMGQGNSPLH

j_call: TRBJ1-1
v_call: TRBV7-9
cdr3_aa: ASSLARGGRTEAF

j_call: TRBJ1-5
v_call: TRBV7-9
cdr3_aa: ASSWGQGVRNRPQH

j_call: TRBJ2-1
v_call: TRBV30
cdr3_aa: AWGGEGLVLEQF

j_call: TRBJ2-5
v_call: TRBV28
cdr3_aa: ASREQGWRETQY

j_call: TRBJ2-1
v_call: TRBV2
cdr3_aa: ASRANNEQF

j_call: TRBJ2-5
v_call: TRBV28
cdr3_aa: ASSWGETQY

j_call: TRBJ1-1
v_call: TRBV5-1
cdr3_aa: ASSLGVRNTEAF

j_call: TRBJ1-2
v_call: TRBV5-1
cdr3_aa: ASSLQGADGYT

j_call: TRBJ2-7
v_call: TRBV3-1
cdr3_aa: ASSQELAGAEQY

j_call: TRBJ2-6
v_call: TRBV6-5
cdr3_aa: ASRTFTTGANVLT

j_call: TRBJ2-1
v_call: TRBV5-1
cdr3_aa: ASSSLAQNEQF

j_call: TRBJ2-5
v_call: TRBV5-1
cdr3_aa: ASSSGTGSGETQY

j_call: TRBJ2-5
v_call: TRBV20-1
cdr3_aa: SARWTGGLQETQY

j_call: TRBJ1-5
v_call: TRBV23-1
cdr3_aa: ASSQSAKSNQPQH

j_call: TRBJ1-6
v_call: TRBV20-1
cdr3_aa: SARDQAADYSYNSPLH

j_call: TRBJ2-7
v_call: TRBV24-1
cdr3_aa: ATRRAELTSGGPFYEQY

j_call: TRBJ2-7
v_call: TRBV4-1
cdr3_aa: ASSQDPLSDYEQY

j_call: TRBJ1-5
v_call: TRBV5-1
cdr3_aa: ASSWGDSKQPQH

j_call: TRBJ2-1
v_call: TRBV20-1
cdr3_aa: SARRGPHNEQF

j_call: TRBJ2-1
v_call: TRBV7-6
cdr3_aa: ASNSTSGGRNEQF

j_call: TRBJ1-4
v_call: TRBV12-3/TRBV12-4
cdr3_aa: ASRPGQGTSTNEKLF

j_call: TRBJ1-2
v_call: TRBV12-3/TRBV12-4
cdr3_aa: ASSLLGGRGGYT

j_call: TRBJ2-7
v_call: TRBV5-1
cdr3_aa: ASSNDPLEQY

j_call: TRBJ1-1
v_call: TRBV12-3/TRBV12-4
cdr3_aa: ASSSPWRESTEAF

j_call: TRBJ2-2
v_call: TRBV3-1
cdr3_aa: ASSLTGQIITGELF

j_call: TRBJ2-1
v_call: TRBV12-3/TRBV12-4
cdr3_aa: ASRGRQEQF

j_call: TRBJ1-1
v_call: TRBV20-1
cdr3_aa: SARAIVWENTEAF

j_call: TRBJ2-3
v_call: TRBV5-1
cdr3_aa: ASSLVQGLEDTQY

j_call: TRBJ1-1
v_call: TRBV25-1
cdr3_aa: ANSELGIPEAF

j_call: TRBJ2-5
v_call: TRBV5-1
cdr3_aa: ASSLMGQGFSGQY

j_call: TRBJ1-6
v_call: TRBV18
cdr3_aa: ASSPHKGSDSPLH

j_call: TRBJ2-2
v_call: TRBV29-1
cdr3_aa: SVLTGTNTGELF

j_call: TRBJ1-2
v_call: TRBV29-1
cdr3_aa: SGLRDRGEGYT

j_call: TRBJ1-5
v_call: TRBV6-5
cdr3_aa: ASRSSPNQPQH

j_call: TRBJ2-7
v_call: TRBV4-2
cdr3_aa: ASSQLDRDERY